Following are 13 T cell receptor beta chains from one sample sequenced in a study of breast tumors, draining lymph nodes, adjacent tissues. Samples came from axillary lymph nodes draining the breast cancer. TCRdb re-derived calls from the multiplex PCR reads in MiXCR, one entry per CDR3 protein. The sample yields approximately 88,000 distinct CDR3 sequences, approximately 29% seen once. Sequencing input: axillary lymph node tissue. The source of these receptors is a female donor with breast cancer. Some clones in this sample may be carry-over from other donors' samples.

The chain couples TRBV15 to TRBJ1-1, with no clear D. CDR1 is LNHNV, CDR2 YYDKDF, per germline (reference sequence). The V and J ends lost 0 bases and 3 bases respectively, with 5 bases between them. The CDR3 spans 13 residues. CDR3 nucleotides: TGTGCCACCAGCAGAGATCGGGACACTGAAGCTTTCTTT. Translating gives CATSRDRDTEAFF.

To note about this clonotype: This clone may be a read error of a much larger clone one base away. The rearrangement uses TRBV6-1 and TRBJ1-6; D may be TRBD1 (5 bases). The CDR3 consists of 15 residues. Germline CDR1 MNHNS, CDR2 SASEGT. Trimming removed 5 bases at V and 9 bases at J, with 17 bases between. The CDR3 DNA reads TGTGCCAGCAGTCCCCGGGACCTGGACGGTTCACCCCTCCACTTT. Residues: CASSPRDLDGSPLHF.

To note about this clonotype: This clone may be a read error of a much larger clone one base away. This chain joins TRBV20-1 and TRBJ1-1; unclear D gene. V lost 0 bases and J lost 4, with 15 bases in between. This CDR3 region has 15 residues. Germline values: CDR1 DFQATT, CDR2 SNEGSKA (reference sequence). CDR3 nucleotide sequence: TGCAGTGCTAGAGATACAACCACAGCGACCACTGAAGCTTTCTTT. Its protein product is CSARDTTTATTEAFF.

This chain links TRBV5-5 with TRBJ1-1; a weak D match, TRBD1 (5 bases). Between the trimmed V and J ends, which lost 1 base and 3 bases, there was a span of 13 bases. Looked up from germline, CDR1 is SGHKS and CDR2 is YYEKEE (reference sequence). This CDR3 contains 15 residues. CDR3 amino acids: CASSLLSGGDTEAFF. The CDR3, as DNA: TGTGCCAGCAGCTTGCTAAGTGGAGGGGACACTGAAGCTTTCTTT.

This clonotype was counted at least ten times. This chain uses TRBV7-9 with TRBJ2-5, with D perhaps matching TRBD2 (6 bases). There are 19 residues in the CDR3. The V end lost 1 base, the J end lost 3 bases, and 24 bases lay between the germline ends. CDR1 SEHNR and CDR2 FQNEAQ come from the germline V gene (reference sequence). In DNA, the CDR3 is TGTGCCAGCAGCTTAGGTTTTGGGGGGTCGTCCGGGCCGAAAGAGACCCAGTACTTC. This encodes CASSLGFGGSSGPKETQYF. Together with reference TRBV7-9 and TRBJ2-5, the CDR3 gives the full variable domain: DTGVSQNPRHKITKRGQNVTFRCDPISEHNRLYWYRQTLGQGPEFLTYFQNEAQLEKSRLLSDRFSAERPKGSFSTLEIQRTEQGDSAMYLCASSLGFGGSSGPKETQYFGPGTRLLVL.

This clonotype was picked up many times. The rearrangement uses TRBV11-2 and TRBJ2-7, with 7 bases fitting TRBD2. The length of the CDR3 is 14 residues. The germline gives CDR1 SGHAT, CDR2 FQNNGV. With 5 bases clipped from V and 3 bases from J, the junction kept 7 bases outside the gene matches. The chain's CDR3 is CASSIAVAGYEQYF. DNA of the CDR3: TGTGCCAGCAGCATCGCGGTAGCGGGCTACGAGCAGTACTTC.

At least ten counts were recorded for this clonotype. The rearrangement joins TRBV5-6 to TRBJ2-2; D gene ambiguous. Germline CDR1 and CDR2: SGHDT and YYEEEE. The CDR3 spans 13 residues. Trimming cost V 4 bases and J 6 bases, with 10 bases left between them. CDR3 region: CASSMRPSGELFF. DNA of the CDR3: TGTGCCAGCAGCATGAGACCTTCCGGGGAGCTGTTTTTT.

This clonotype was seen many times. The chain employs TRBV10-3 and TRBJ2-7; no definite D call. Germline CDR1 is ENHRY and CDR2 is SYGVKD. The V end lost 2 bases, the J end lost 3 bases, and 11 bases lay between the germline ends. The CDR3 is made up of 14 amino acids. The CDR3 reads CAISEDLTGYEQYF. The CDR3 coding sequence is TGTGCCATCAGTGAGGACTTAACTGGCTACGAGCAGTACTTC.

There are many counts of this clonotype. The chain employs TRBV6-6 and TRBJ1-5; no clear D gene. The CDR3 length is 15 residues. Germline assignment: CDR1 MNHNY and CDR2 SVGAGI (reference sequence). V gave up 4 bases and J gave up 7 bases, with 17 bases separating them. The CDR3, as DNA: TGTGCCAGCAGTTTTGGTCTGGAGGGAGGCCAGCCCCAGCATTTT. This codes for CASSFGLEGGQPQHF.

This clonotype occurred many times. The CDR3 DNA reads as TGTGCCAGCAGCCCGGGGAACTATGGCTACACCTTC. It is translated as CASSPGNYGYTF. This chain uses TRBV14 with TRBJ1-2; no firm D call. The CDR3 totals 12 residues. The germline V gene encodes CDR1 SGHDN and CDR2 FVKESK. V lost 4 bases to trimming and J lost 2 bases, with 5 bases between them. Full variable domain (missing parts from reference TRBV14 and TRBJ1-2): EAGVTQFPSHSVIEKGQTVTLRCDPISGHDNLYWYRRVMGKEIKFLLHFVKESKQDESGMPNNRFLAERTGGTYSTLKVQPAELEDSGVYFCASSPGNYGYTFGSGTRLTVV.

This clonotype occurred many times. This chain uses TRBV7-2 with TRBJ2-2, with 7 positions matching TRBD2. With V trimmed by 2 bases and J by 3 bases, 9 bases remained unmatched. The CDR3 is 17 amino acids. CDR1 is SGHTA and CDR2 is FQGNSA in the germline V gene. The CDR3 loop reads CASSLSWRELDTGELFF. CDR3 nucleotides: TGTGCCAGCAGCTTAAGTTGGCGGGAGTTGGACACCGGGGAGCTGTTTTTT. Full variable domain (rest looked up from reference TRBV7-2 and TRBJ2-2): GAGVSQSPSNKVTEKGKDVELRCDPISGHTALYWYRQSLGQGLEFLIYFQGNSAPDKSGLPSDRFSAERTGGSVSTLTIQRTQQEDSAVYLCASSLSWRELDTGELFFGEGSRLTVL.

In its sample, this clonotype was seen many times. This rearrangement joins TRBV19 to TRBJ2-1; D gene uncertain. Germline lookup yields CDR1 LNHDA and CDR2 SQIVND (reference sequence). The ends were cut back, 8 bases at V and 3 bases at J, with 11 bases in the middle. The CDR3 contains 13 residues. The CDR3 loop is CASSHDNYNEQFF. DNA for the CDR3: TGTGCCAGTTCTCACGACAACTACAATGAGCAGTTCTTC.

This clonotype showed up many times. The J gene is TRBJ2-6, the V gene TRBV7-9; 7 positions match TRBD1. This CDR3 region has 15 residues. Germline values: CDR1 SEHNR, CDR2 FQNEAQ (reference sequence). Trimming took 5 bases from V and 3 from J; bases not matched to a gene: 4. CDR3 residues: CASSRQGNGANVLTF. The CDR3 nucleotides read TGTGCCAGCAGCCGACAGGGAAATGGGGCCAACGTCCTGACTTTC.